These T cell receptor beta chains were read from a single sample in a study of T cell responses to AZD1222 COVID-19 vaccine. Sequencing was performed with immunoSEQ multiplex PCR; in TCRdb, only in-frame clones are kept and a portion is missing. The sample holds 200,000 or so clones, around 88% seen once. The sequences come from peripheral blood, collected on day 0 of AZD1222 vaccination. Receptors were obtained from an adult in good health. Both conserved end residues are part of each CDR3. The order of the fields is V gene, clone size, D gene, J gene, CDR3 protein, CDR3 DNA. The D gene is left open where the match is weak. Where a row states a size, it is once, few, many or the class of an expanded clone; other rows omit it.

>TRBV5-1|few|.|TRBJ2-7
CASSLFLGANEQYF
TGCGCCAGCAGCTTGTTTCTAGGTGCTAACGAGCAGTACTTC
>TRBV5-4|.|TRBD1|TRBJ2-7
CASSLIIFFKDREWYEQYF
TGTGCCAGCAGCCTAATAATCTTTTTCAAAGACAGGGAATGGTACGAGCAGTACTTC
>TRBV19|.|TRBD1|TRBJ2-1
CASSWTGSYNEQFF
TGTGCCAGTAGTTGGACAGGGTCCTACAATGAGCAGTTCTTC
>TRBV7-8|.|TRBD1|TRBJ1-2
CASSPPGQGNYGYTF
TGTGCCAGCAGCCCCCCGGGACAGGGGAACTATGGCTACACCTTC
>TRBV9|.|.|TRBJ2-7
CASSSRGEFSYEQYF
TGTGCCAGCAGCTCCCGAGGAGAATTCTCCTACGAGCAGTACTTC
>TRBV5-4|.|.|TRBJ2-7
CASSLTGASSYEQYF
TGTGCCAGCAGCTTGACGGGGGCCTCCTCCTACGAGCAGTACTTC
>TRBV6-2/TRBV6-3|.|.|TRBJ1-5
CASSYVEGGNQPQHF
TGTGCCAGCAGTTACGTCGAGGGAGGGAATCAGCCCCAGCATTTT
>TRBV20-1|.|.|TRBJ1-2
CSAIRPFGYTF
TGCAGTGCCATAAGACCCTTCGGCTACACCTTC
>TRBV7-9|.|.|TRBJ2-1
CASSLAPRSNEQFF
TGTGCCAGCAGCTTAGCGCCACGGTCCAATGAGCAGTTCTTC
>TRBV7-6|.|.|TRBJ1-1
CASSPGAANTEAFF
TGTGCCAGCAGCCCCGGGGCGGCAAACACTGAAGCTTTCTTT
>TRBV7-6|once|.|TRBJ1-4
CASSLAGPNEKLFF
TGTGCCAGCAGCTTAGCTGGGCCGAATGAAAAACTGTTTTTT
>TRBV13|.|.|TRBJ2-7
CASSLGSYEQYF
TGTGCCAGCAGCTTAGGCTCCTACGAGCAGTACTTC
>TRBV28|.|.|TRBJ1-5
CASSLISQGSHQPQHF
TGTGCCAGCAGTTTAATCTCGCAGGGGTCGCATCAGCCCCAGCATTTT
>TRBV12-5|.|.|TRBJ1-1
CASERTGNTEAFF
TGTGCTAGTGAGAGGACGGGGAACACTGAAGCTTTCTTT
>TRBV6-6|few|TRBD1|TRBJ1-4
CASSYGTGGGEKLFF
TGTGCCAGCAGTTACGGGACAGGAGGAGGAGAAAAACTGTTTTTT
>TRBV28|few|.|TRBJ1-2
CASRSLGYTF
TGTGCCAGCAGGTCGTTAGGCTACACCTTC
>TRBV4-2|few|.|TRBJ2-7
CASSQDRTYEQYF
TGTGCCAGCAGCCAAGACAGAACCTACGAGCAGTACTTC
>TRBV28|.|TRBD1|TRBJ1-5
CASSPPRTGFNQPQHF
TGTGCCAGCAGCCCACCCCGGACAGGGTTCAATCAGCCCCAGCATTTT
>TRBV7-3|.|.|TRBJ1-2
CATWSGKVETSNYGYTF
TGTGCCACCTGGTCGGGGAAGGTCGAGACCTCTAACTATGGCTACACCTTC
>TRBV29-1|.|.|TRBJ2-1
CSVEEYRGNEQFF
TGCAGCGTTGAAGAATATAGGGGGAATGAGCAGTTCTTC
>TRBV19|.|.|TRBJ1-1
CASRTTGNTEAFF
TGTGCCAGTAGGACCACAGGGAACACTGAAGCTTTCTTT
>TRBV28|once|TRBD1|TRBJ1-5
CASSFRQGRNQPQHF
TGTGCCAGCAGTTTCCGACAGGGGCGCAATCAGCCCCAGCATTTT
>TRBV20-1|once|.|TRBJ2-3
CSTHTDTQYF
TGCAGTACCCACACAGATACGCAGTATTTT
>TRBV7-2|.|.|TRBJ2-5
CASSLVGSQETQYF
TGTGCCAGCAGCTTAGTGGGCAGTCAAGAGACCCAGTACTTC
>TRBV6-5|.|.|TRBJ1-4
CASSSGRAGTNEKLFF
TGTGCCAGCAGTTCGGGCAGGGCAGGCACTAATGAAAAACTGTTTTTT
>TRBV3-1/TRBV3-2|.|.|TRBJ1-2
CASSRDSNGYTF
TGTGCCAGCAGCCGGGACTCTAATGGCTACACCTTC
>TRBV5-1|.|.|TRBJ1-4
CASSQEGGEKLFF
TGCGCCAGCAGCCAAGAGGGAGGGGAAAAACTGTTTTTT
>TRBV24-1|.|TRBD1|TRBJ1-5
CATSDGTGPNQPQHF
TGTGCCACCAGTGATGGGACAGGCCCCAATCAGCCCCAGCATTTT
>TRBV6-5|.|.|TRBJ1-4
CASSPWRGANEKLFF
TGTGCCAGCAGTCCCTGGCGGGGAGCTAATGAAAAACTGTTTTTT
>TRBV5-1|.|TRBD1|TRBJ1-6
CASSLRGTDNSPLHF
TGCGCCAGCAGCTTGCGGGGGACAGATAATTCACCCCTCCACTTT
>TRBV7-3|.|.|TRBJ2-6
CASTSDSSGANVLTF
TGTGCCAGCACCTCGGACAGTTCTGGGGCCAACGTCCTGACTTTC
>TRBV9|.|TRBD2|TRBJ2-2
CASSAPGGLDTGELFF
TGTGCCAGCAGCGCCCCGGGGGGGCTCGACACCGGGGAGCTGTTTTTT
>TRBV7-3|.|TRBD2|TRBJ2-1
CASSLVASGGAGEQFF
TGTGCCAGCAGCTTAGTAGCTAGCGGGGGGGCAGGTGAGCAGTTCTTC
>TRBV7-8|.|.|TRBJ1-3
CASSLARQAGNTIYF
TGTGCCAGCAGCTTAGCGAGACAGGCTGGAAACACCATATATTTT
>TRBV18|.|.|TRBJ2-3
CASSHLGSSTDTQYF
TGTGCCAGCTCACATCTCGGTTCTAGCACAGATACGCAGTATTTT
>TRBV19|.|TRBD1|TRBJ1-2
CASTDPGQGSLNGGYTF
TGTGCCAGTACAGATCCGGGACAGGGCTCCTTGAATGGTGGCTACACCTTC
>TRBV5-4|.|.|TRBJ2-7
CASSFGTGGGGYEQYF
TGTGCCAGCAGCTTTGGGACAGGCGGGGGGGGCTACGAGCAGTACTTC
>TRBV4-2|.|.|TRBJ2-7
CASSQETGLSSYEQYF
TGTGCCAGCAGCCAAGAAACAGGGTTAAGCTCCTACGAGCAGTACTTC
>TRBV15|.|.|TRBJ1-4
CATSPESTNNEKLFF
TGTGCCACCAGCCCAGAAAGTACGAATAATGAAAAACTGTTTTTT
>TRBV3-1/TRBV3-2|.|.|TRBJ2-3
CASSRARDVSTDTQYF
TGTGCCAGCAGCCGCGCCCGGGACGTAAGCACAGATACGCAGTATTTT
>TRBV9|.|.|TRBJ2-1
CASSGTTYNEQFF
TGTGCCAGCAGCGGGACAACCTACAATGAGCAGTTCTTC
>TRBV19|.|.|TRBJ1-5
CASSIGIYSNQPQHF
TGTGCCAGTAGTATCGGGATCTATAGCAATCAGCCCCAGCATTTT
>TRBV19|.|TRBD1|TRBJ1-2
CASSPGQGLDGYTF
TGTGCCAGTAGTCCGGGACAGGGGTTGGATGGCTACACCTTC
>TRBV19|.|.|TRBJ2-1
CASSIAPPGYNEQFF
TGTGCCAGTAGTATAGCACCGCCAGGCTACAATGAGCAGTTCTTC
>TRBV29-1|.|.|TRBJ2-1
CSVEPNTGSSYNEQFF
TGCAGCGTTGAGCCCAATACAGGGAGCTCCTACAATGAGCAGTTCTTC
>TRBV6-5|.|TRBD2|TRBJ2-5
CASSYGGGAPAQYF
TGTGCCAGCAGTTACGGCGGGGGGGCCCCGGCCCAGTACTTC
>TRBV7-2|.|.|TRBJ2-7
CASSLVPFSYEQYF
TGTGCCAGCAGCTTAGTACCCTTCTCCTACGAGCAGTACTTC
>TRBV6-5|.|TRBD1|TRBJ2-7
CASRDRGHEQYF
TGTGCCAGCAGGGACAGGGGCCACGAGCAGTACTTC
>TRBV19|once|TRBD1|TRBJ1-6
CASSIPGTGNSPLHF
TGTGCCAGTAGTATTCCGGGGACAGGGAATTCACCCCTCCACTTT